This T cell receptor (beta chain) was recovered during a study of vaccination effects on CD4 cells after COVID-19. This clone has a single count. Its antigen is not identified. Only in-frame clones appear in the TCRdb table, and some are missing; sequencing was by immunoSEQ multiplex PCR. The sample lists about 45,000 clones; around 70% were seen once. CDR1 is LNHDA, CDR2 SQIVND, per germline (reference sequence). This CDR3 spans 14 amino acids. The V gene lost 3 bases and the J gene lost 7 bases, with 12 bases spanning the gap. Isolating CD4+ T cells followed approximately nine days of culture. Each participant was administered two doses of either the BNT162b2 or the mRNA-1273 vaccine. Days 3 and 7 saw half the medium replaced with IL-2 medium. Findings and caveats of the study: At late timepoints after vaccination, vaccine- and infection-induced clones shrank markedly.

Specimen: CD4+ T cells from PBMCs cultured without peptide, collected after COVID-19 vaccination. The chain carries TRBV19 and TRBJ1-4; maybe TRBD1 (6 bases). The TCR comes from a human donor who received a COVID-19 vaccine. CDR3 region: CASSIRGWGEKLFF. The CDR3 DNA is TGTGCCAGTAGTATCAGGGGTTGGGGTGAAAAACTGTTTTTT.